The subject of this entry is one TCR beta chain. In the study's own analysis: Estimation of nucleated cell counts relied on the amplification of reference gene primers. Sequencing was performed with immunoSEQ multiplex PCR; in TCRdb, only in-frame clones are kept and a portion is missing. Clone size and V and J calls were adopted from that table, with D and trimming inferred from the DNA. The profile shows a few hundred thousand clones, approximately 78% of them singletons. The sample belongs to a study of blood T cell repertoires in COVID-19. The age range of participants was about 18 to 95 years, with residence in about 25 US areas. Categorization into cohorts depended on clinical history that participants reported. Exposed enrollees encountered a COVID-19 case at some point within 2 weeks before study entry. This clonotype was sampled from a middle-aged man who had been exposed to COVID-19. The sequenced sample consisted of PBMCs or T cells enriched from blood (not recorded which).

CDR3 protein: CAISSLTSGSDNEQFF. CDR3 sequence (DNA): TGTGCCATCAGTAGTTTGACTAGCGGGAGCGACAATGAGCAGTTCTTC. V and J are TRBV10-3 and TRBJ2-1; 12 bases align to TRBD2. The CDR3 covers 16 residues. Germline CDR1 reads ENHRY; CDR2 reads SYGVKD. Trimming cost V 5 bases and J 5 bases; bases outside gene matches: 7.